These 22 T cell receptor beta chains were sequenced from one sample in a study of cytomegalovirus exposure and HLA in healthy donors (dated by TCRdb to 2016 to 2017). The library relied on the immunoSEQ multiplex PCR assay. For the multiplex PCR, a mixture combining 60 forward primers for TCR Vbeta segments and 13 reverse primers for TCR Jbeta segments was used. The table was pulled from immuneACCESS by TCRdb, which kept in-frame rearrangements only. Such tables lose some clones; where checked, under half of the loss comes from unresolved V genes, and the rest has no known cause. Present in this sample are 200,000 to 300,000 clones, just under 85% of which were seen just once. Jointly, the top ten make up 2% to 2.5% of the sample. Material: PBMCs. Receptor source: a woman in her thirties or forties in good health and CMV-seropositive.

This rearrangement joins TRBV19 to TRBJ2-1, with D possibly TRBD2 on 7 matching bases. Per the germline V gene, CDR1 is LNHDA and CDR2 is SQIVND (reference sequence). Trimming removed 8 bases at V and 8 bases at J, with 25 bases between. The CDR3 contains 16 residues. CDR3 residues: CASRTGGAGPIDEQFF. As DNA, the CDR3 is TGTGCCAGTCGTACTGGGGGGGCAGGTCCTATCGATGAGCAGTTCTTC.

V and J are TRBV11-3 and TRBJ2-2, with 11 bases that match TRBD1. The junction had 4 bases not matched to a gene; V was cut back by 5 bases and J by 5 bases. Germline values: CDR1 SGHNT, CDR2 YENEEA. This CDR3 comprises 15 residues. CDR3 nucleotides: TGTGCCAGCAGCCCAGGGACAGGGGGTACCGGGGAGCTGTTTTTT. Its protein is CASSPGTGGTGELFF.

The chain combines TRBV7-9 with TRBJ1-1; 11 positions match TRBD1. This CDR3 contains 14 residues. V lost 3 bases to trimming and J lost 8 bases; unmatched junction nucleotides: 5. The germline CDR1 and CDR2 sequences are SEHNR and FQNEAQ (reference sequence). The CDR3 spells CASSFADRGHEAFF. As DNA, the CDR3 is TGTGCCAGCAGCTTTGCGGACAGGGGGCACGAAGCTTTCTTT.

The V call is TRBV2, the J call TRBJ1-2; a possible D gene is TRBD1 (5 bases). The CDR3 spans 15 residues. Per the germline V gene, CDR1 is SNHLY and CDR2 is FYNNEI. Trimming pared 6 bases from V and 4 bases from J, leaving 18 bases between. CDR3 sequence (DNA): TGTGCCAGCAGAGGTGACAGCGCCTTGGGCTATGGCTACACCTTC. Translated, it gives CASRGDSALGYGYTF.

V gene TRBV30 combines with J gene TRBJ2-3; maybe TRBD1 (5 bases). The germline V gene encodes CDR1 GTSNPN and CDR2 SVGIG (reference sequence). CDR3 size: 11 residues. Trimming pared 7 bases from V and 6 bases from J, leaving 11 bases between. The CDR3 sequence: CASGYFDTQYF. CDR3 nucleotide sequence: TGTGCCTCAGGGTATTTCGATACGCAGTATTTT.

This chain links TRBV6-4 with TRBJ1-1, with D possibly being TRBD1 (5 bases). The ends were cut back, 0 bases at V and 3 bases at J, with 5 bases in the middle. CDR1 and CDR2 from the germline V gene are MRHNA and SNTAGT. The CDR3 covers 13 residues. The chain's CDR3 is CASSDSGDTEAFF. The CDR3 nucleotides read TGTGCCAGCAGTGACTCAGGGGACACTGAAGCTTTCTTT.

The V and J genes are TRBV28 and TRBJ2-7, with TRBD2 identical over 9 bases. V dropped 7 bases and J dropped 3; count of bases not matched to a gene: 13. This CDR3 comprises 16 residues. Germline loops: CDR1 MDHEN, CDR2 SYDVKM. CDR3 sequence (DNA): TGTGCCAGCACCCCTCATCGGGCTAGCGGGATCTACGAGCAGTACTTC. This encodes CASTPHRASGIYEQYF.

The rearrangement links TRBV9 to TRBJ2-3; 11 bases line up with TRBD2. Germline V CDR1 and CDR2: SGDLS, YYNGEE. The J segment lost 5 bases and the V segment lost 1 base, leaving 3 bases of the junction unmatched. The CDR3 contains 15 residues. Here the CDR3 reads CASSVTSGRGDTQYF. The CDR3, as DNA: TGTGCCAGCAGCGTAACTAGCGGGAGAGGAGATACGCAGTATTTT.

The V and J genes are TRBV19 and TRBJ2-3, with 9 bases aligning to TRBD1. The CDR3 has 14 residues. Unmatched junction bases numbered 2, after V lost 6 bases and J lost 1 base. Germline assignment: CDR1 LNHDA and CDR2 SQIVND (reference sequence). This CDR3 is CASRRTGGTDTQYF. The CDR3 DNA is TGTGCCAGTAGGAGGACAGGGGGCACAGATACGCAGTATTTT.

The V gene is TRBV7-9, the J gene TRBJ2-1; 9 bases map to TRBD2. The CDR3 sequence is 16 residues long. The V segment lost 1 base and the J segment 4 bases; nucleotides outside the gene matches: 5. CDR1 SEHNR and CDR2 FQNEAQ come from the germline V gene (reference sequence). CDR3 residues: CASSLGSGGRYNEQFF. DNA for the CDR3: TGTGCCAGCAGCTTAGGTAGCGGGGGTCGGTACAATGAGCAGTTCTTC.

The genes are TRBV28 and TRBJ1-2, with TRBD1 as a possible D gene (6 bases). V was pared by 6 bases and J by 4 bases, with 12 bases between. CDR1 is MDHEN, CDR2 SYDVKM, per germline. The CDR3 spans 13 residues. The DNA for the CDR3 is TGTGCCAGCAGCACCCAGGGGTCCTATGGCTACACCTTC. Protein product: CASSTQGSYGYTF.

This chain links TRBV7-9 with TRBJ2-7; D unclear. The CDR3 sequence is 14 residues long. V lost 5 bases and J lost 3, with 14 bases in between. Germline lookup yields CDR1 SEHNR and CDR2 FQNEAQ (reference sequence). The CDR3 sequence is CASSPRGSFYEQYF. For the CDR3, the DNA is TGTGCCAGCAGCCCCCGCGGTAGTTTCTACGAGCAGTACTTC.

The gene calls are TRBV27 and TRBJ2-3, with a possible D match to TRBD1 (5 bases). The length of the CDR3 is 17 residues. The V gene's germline CDR1 is MNHEY and CDR2 SMNVEV (reference sequence). With 4 bases removed from V and 2 bases from J, the gap between germline ends came to 19 bases. CDR3 loop: CASSSFLGAGITDTQYF. The CDR3, as DNA: TGTGCCAGCAGTTCCTTTCTTGGGGCAGGCATCACAGATACGCAGTATTTT.

In its sample, this clone was seen once. This rearrangement joins TRBV19 to TRBJ1-3; TRBD1 agrees at 9 bases. Germline V gene sequence: CDR1 LNHDA, CDR2 SQIVND (reference sequence). This CDR3 comprises 17 residues. V lost 1 base to trimming and J lost 6 bases; unmatched junction nucleotides: 10. The CDR3 nucleotides are TGTGCCAGTAGTATAGCTGGGACAGGGCATCCTCAAAACACCATATATTTT. Translating it yields CASSIAGTGHPQNTIYF.

J is TRBJ2-1 and V is TRBV23-1; 9 bases are shared with TRBD2. TRBV23-1 is designated an ORF whose function remains uncertain. The CDR3 extends over 14 amino acids. V lost 3 bases, J lost 9 bases, and 6 bases stayed unmatched. CDR3 residues: CASSHPGLASEQFF. The DNA for the CDR3 is TGCGCCAGCAGTCACCCGGGACTAGCAAGTGAGCAGTTCTTC.

The J gene is TRBJ2-7, the V gene TRBV4-1, with D uncertain. The germline CDR1 and CDR2 sequences are MGHRA and YSYEKL. The CDR3 spans 14 residues. Trimming left V 0 bases short and J 2 bases short, with 8 bases between. Here the CDR3 reads CASSQEQQTYEQYF. As DNA, the CDR3 is TGCGCCAGCAGCCAAGAACAGCAGACCTACGAGCAGTACTTC.

The rearrangement links TRBV4-1 to TRBJ2-1, with TRBD2 matching over 7 bases. This CDR3 has 15 residues. The germline gives CDR1 MGHRA, CDR2 YSYEKL. Trimming cost V 4 bases and J 4 bases; bases outside gene matches: 7. The DNA of the CDR3 is TGCGCCAGCAGCCGGGCTAGCGGTTCATACAATGAGCAGTTCTTC. This encodes CASSRASGSYNEQFF.

V gene TRBV6-5 combines with J gene TRBJ1-1; D is ambiguous. Trimming removed 5 bases at V and 2 bases at J, with 9 bases between. The CDR3 runs to 13 residues. CDR1 is MNHEY and CDR2 is SVGAGI in the germline V gene. The chain's CDR3 is CASSPQRNTEAFF. CDR3 bases: TGTGCCAGCAGTCCTCAGCGAAACACTGAAGCTTTCTTT.

This clone was detected once. This chain connects TRBV6-6 to TRBJ2-5; 10 bases are a match to TRBD1. There are 14 residues in the CDR3. Per the germline V gene, CDR1 is MNHNY and CDR2 is SVGAGI (reference sequence). With V trimmed by 6 bases and J by 11 bases, 12 bases remained unmatched. This CDR3 is CASRTGTGEGEQYF. In DNA form, the CDR3 reads TGTGCCAGCAGGACCGGGACAGGGGAAGGTGAGCAGTACTTC.

The V call is TRBV29-1, the J call TRBJ2-5, with unresolved D. The CDR3 extends over 13 amino acids. V shed 1 base and J shed 1 base, with 7 bases lying between them. CDR1 is SQVTM, CDR2 ANQGSEA, per germline. The CDR3 spells CSVEGGVQETQYF. As DNA, the CDR3 is TGCAGCGTTGAAGGCGGAGTCCAAGAGACCCAGTACTTC.

The V call is TRBV19, the J call TRBJ2-1; maybe TRBD1 (6 bases). This CDR3 has 14 residues. The germline CDR1 and CDR2 sequences are LNHDA and SQIVND (reference sequence). V lost 4 bases and J lost 3, with 10 bases in between. CDR3 sequence: CASSKGQDYNEQFF. The CDR3 DNA is TGTGCCAGTAGTAAGGGACAAGACTACAATGAGCAGTTCTTC.

The chain is built from TRBV16 and TRBJ1-5; possibly TRBD1 for D (6 bases). CDR1 and CDR2 from the germline V gene are KGHSY and FQNENV. Between the trimmed V and J ends, which lost 3 bases and 5 bases, there was a span of 8 bases. The CDR3 runs 13 residues. CDR3 DNA sequence: TGTGCCAGCAGCCAGAACAGGGATCAGCCCCAGCATTTT. Its translation: CASSQNRDQPQHF.